These T cell receptor beta chains were read from a single sample in a study of blood T cell repertoires in COVID-19. Some clones are missing from TCRdb's copy, which holds only in-frame ones; the method was immunoSEQ multiplex PCR. Of approximately 84,000 clones listed, less than 85% were seen once; the top ten hold over 9.5%. The sample taken for sequencing was peripheral blood. The receptors originated from a human donor in a cohort sampled during active COVID-19. CDR3s include the opening cysteine and the closing phenylalanine or tryptophan. D genes are given only for firm matches. Expanded clones are given a class, and other clones once, few, many or no size at all.

TRBJ1-1,NA,NA,TRBV27,TGTGCCAGCAGTTTACTGGACAGATCGGGTGAAGCTTTCTTT,CASSLLDRSGEAFF
TRBJ2-3,NA,TRBD2,TRBV5-1,TGCGCCAGCAGCCCCTGGACTAGCGGGAGCCGTGATACGCAGTATTTT,CASSPWTSGSRDTQYF
TRBJ2-6,NA,NA,TRBV15,TGTGCCACCAGCAGAGATCGAGAATCTGGGGCCAACGTCCTGACTTTC,CATSRDRESGANVLTF
TRBJ2-3,once,TRBD2,TRBV28,TGTGCCAGCAATACACTAGCGGGGGGGTATTTTAGGGCAGATACGCAGTATTTT,CASNTLAGGYFRADTQYF
TRBJ2-7,NA,NA,TRBV30,TGTGCCTGGAGTCCGGGAGCGGGCGAGCAGTACTTC,CAWSPGAGEQYF
TRBJ2-5,NA,NA,TRBV7-3,TGTGCCAGCAGCAAACGAGCCTTAGAGACCCAGTACTTC,CASSKRALETQYF
TRBJ1-1,few,NA,TRBV11-2,TGTGCCAGCAGCTTTACAGGGACCAACACTGAAGCTTTCTTT,CASSFTGTNTEAFF
TRBJ2-1,NA,TRBD2,TRBV10-2,TGCGCCAGCAGTGACAGGAGCGGGGGAGCTGGCAATGAGCAGTTCTTC,CASSDRSGGAGNEQFF
TRBJ2-3,NA,TRBD2,TRBV3-1/TRBV3-2,TGTGCCAGCAGCCTACGAACTAGCGGGATCACAGATACGCAGTATTTT,CASSLRTSGITDTQYF
TRBJ2-5,few,TRBD2,TRBV11-2,TGTGCCAGCAGCACACTAGCGGGCCAAGAGACCCAGTACTTC,CASSTLAGQETQYF
TRBJ2-6,NA,TRBD1,TRBV19,TGTGCCAGTAGTACGCCTCGGGACAGCTCTGGGGCCAACGTCCTGACTTTC,CASSTPRDSSGANVLTF